This T cell receptor (beta chain) is drawn from a study of blood T cell repertoires in COVID-19. Study-level background: The origin of the acute and convalescent COVID-19 samples was the United States, Italy and Spain. T cells, B-cell-depleted T cells, or PBMCs supplied cDNA or gDNA.

Germline CDR1 and CDR2: SGHRS and YFSETQ. CDR3 length: 14 residues. V was pared by 2 bases and J by 3 bases, with 5 bases of the junction left unmatched. In the original workflow: Amplification with reference gene primers provided the estimates of nucleated cell counts. Profiling relied on immunoSEQ multiplex PCR, and the TCRdb table lists in-frame clones only, not all of them. The DNA gave D and trimming, while V, J and clone size come from that table. The data contain nearly 50,000 clones, over 75% of them seen just once; the ten biggest clones take up 2.6%. The source is an elderly woman with COVID-19, enrolled during active disease. Material: peripheral blood. V and J are TRBV5-1 and TRBJ2-7, with 7 bases lining up with TRBD1. This CDR3 reads CASSLQQGLYEQYF. In nucleotides, the CDR3 is TGCGCCAGCAGCTTACAACAGGGGCTCTACGAGCAGTACTTC.